The sequence of this TCR beta chain was determined in a study of shared clonotypes between healthy human individuals. As for the study in general: Aged 18 to 49, the donors were a couple of women and a few men.

Libraries were prepared by immunoSEQ multiplex PCR; TCRdb keeps only in-frame clonotypes and omits some of them. The table has around 2.1 million clones, 90% to 95% seen once. This CDR3 has 12 amino acids. The V gene lost 2 bases and the J gene lost 6 bases, with 5 bases spanning the gap. The germline gives CDR1 WSHSY, CDR2 SAAADI. CD45RO-negative, CCR7-positively selected cells formed the naive CD8 fraction, excluding terminally differentiated effector memory CD45RA+ cells. The material sequenced was naive CD8+ T cells from PBMCs. The V call is TRBV10-2, the J call TRBJ2-1, with D hard to call. The clonotype comes from a man between 18 and 29 years old in good health. Some clones in this sample may be carry-over from other donors' samples. CDR3 in amino acids: CASSEPINEQFF. The CDR3 nucleotides read TGCGCCAGCAGTGAGCCAATCAATGAGCAGTTCTTC.